The 20 T cell receptor beta chains given below trace back to one sample, sequenced in a study of cytomegalovirus exposure and HLA in healthy donors. The PCR contained 60 Vbeta and 13 Jbeta primers. TCRdb's table, derived via immunoSEQ multiplex PCR, lists solely in-frame clones and lacks some. The data hold under 300,000 clones, with roughly 70% observed a single time. Sequencing was done on a sample of PBMCs. The receptors here all came from a female donor in good health and CMV-seronegative.

This sequence joins TRBV5-1 and TRBJ2-2, with TRBD2 matching 15 bases. Germline values: CDR1 SGHRS, CDR2 YFSETQ. Trimming took 2 bases from V and 4 from J; bases not matched to a gene: 6. This CDR3 contains 18 residues. The CDR3: CASSFGTSGRQGTGELFF. DNA of the CDR3: TGCGCCAGCAGCTTCGGGACTAGCGGGAGGCAGGGCACCGGGGAGCTGTTTTTT.

This sequence joins TRBV6-4 and TRBJ2-3, with 12 bases that match TRBD2. With V trimmed by 2 bases and J by 0 bases, 0 bases remained unmatched. This CDR3 comprises 16 residues. The germline V gene has CDR1 MRHNA and CDR2 SNTAGT. CDR3 nucleotide sequence: TGTGCCAGCAGTGACGGGACTAGCGGGAGCACAGATACGCAGTATTTT. Translation: CASSDGTSGSTDTQYF.

This clone was seen once. The chain combines TRBV2 with TRBJ2-7, with 9 bases aligning to TRBD2. The V and J ends lost 9 bases and 3 bases, in that order; junction bases with no gene match: 9. Germline V gives CDR1 SNHLY, CDR2 FYNNEI. The CDR3 runs to 14 residues. CDR3 residues: CASGGGRALYEQYF. In DNA, the CDR3 is TGTGCCAGTGGGGGCGGGAGGGCCCTCTACGAGCAGTACTTC.

The chain carries TRBV27 and TRBJ2-7; 10 bases align to TRBD2. Germline lookup yields CDR1 MNHEY and CDR2 SMNVEV (reference sequence). Losses at the gene ends were 6 bases for V and 5 bases for J; bases not matched to a gene: 7. The CDR3 extends over 14 amino acids. This chain's CDR3 is CASRFQAGGDEQYF. CDR3 nucleotide sequence: TGTGCCAGCAGATTCCAAGCGGGAGGGGACGAGCAGTACTTC.

This clone was observed a handful of times. This sequence joins TRBV2 and TRBJ1-2; 7 bases are shared with TRBD1. CDR1 SNHLY and CDR2 FYNNEI come from the germline V gene. The J segment lost 5 bases and the V segment lost 11 bases, leaving 8 bases of the junction unmatched. This CDR3 is built from 12 residues. Written as DNA, the CDR3 is TGTGCCGGTGGGGACAGATCGTATGGCTACACCTTC. This sequence encodes CAGGDRSYGYTF. Full variable domain (outside the CDR3, taken from reference TRBV2 and TRBJ1-2): EPEVTQTPSHQVTQMGQEVILRCVPISNHLYFYWYRQILGQKVEFLVSFYNNEISEKSEIFDDQFSVERPDGSNFTLKIRSTKLEDSAMYFCAGGDRSYGYTFGSGTRLTVV.

J is TRBJ2-3 and V is TRBV10-3; 7 nucleotides align to TRBD2. The CDR3 contains 11 residues. Germline trimming cut 11 bases from V and 5 bases from J; bases unmatched to any gene: 4. From germline, CDR1 is ENHRY and CDR2 SYGVKD. The CDR3 nucleotides are TGTGCCGGGGGGGGAGGAGATACGCAGTATTTT. It encodes CAGGGGDTQYF.

This clone was found once. V gene TRBV7-2 combines with J gene TRBJ2-3, with D unresolved. The germline gives CDR1 SGHTA, CDR2 FQGNSA. V dropped 5 bases and J dropped 7 bases, with 10 bases sitting between them. This CDR3 comprises 12 residues. The CDR3 DNA is TGTGCCAGCAGCCCCCCGCGGAATACGCAGTATTTT. It codes for CASSPPRNTQYF.

The chain recombines TRBV7-9 with TRBJ2-7; TRBD2 might be the D (7 bases). Germline V gene data show CDR1 as SEHNR and CDR2 as FQNEAQ (reference sequence). CDR3 length: 15 residues. The V end lost 3 bases, the J end lost 7 bases, and 19 bases lay between the germline ends. The CDR3 bases are TGTGCCAGCAGCTTCACCGGAGGGGGGGCGAGGGAGCAGTACTTC. Amino acid sequence: CASSFTGGGAREQYF.

The chain has TRBV14 and TRBJ1-1; possible D gene TRBD1, 6 bases. This CDR3 comprises 15 residues. V was clipped by 2 bases and J by 4 bases, with 14 bases between them. The germline V gene encodes CDR1 SGHDN and CDR2 FVKESK. CDR3 region: CASSQSRGAGTEAFF. The CDR3 nucleotides read TGTGCCAGCAGCCAATCGCGGGGGGCGGGCACTGAAGCTTTCTTT.

This clone has a handful of counts. The rearrangement links TRBV28 to TRBJ1-3; possibly TRBD1 for D (5 bases). Germline CDR1 reads MDHEN; CDR2 reads SYDVKM. V was pared by 3 bases and J by 0 bases, with 9 bases between. The CDR3 loop spans 15 amino acids. The CDR3 loop is CASSFPTVSGNTIYF. For the CDR3, the DNA is TGTGCCAGCAGTTTTCCGACAGTCTCTGGAAACACCATATATTTT.

The rearrangement joins TRBV15 to TRBJ2-2; 12 bases are a match to TRBD2. The germline V gene encodes CDR1 LNHNV and CDR2 YYDKDF (reference sequence). V shed 2 bases and J 7 bases; nucleotides not matched to a gene: 8. CDR3 size: 17 residues. The chain's CDR3 is CATSRLLAGGPGGELFF. In DNA form, the CDR3 reads TGTGCCACCAGCAGACTCCTAGCGGGAGGGCCTGGCGGGGAGCTGTTTTTT.

J is TRBJ2-1 and V is TRBV5-1, with 7 nucleotides matching TRBD2. The junction had 16 bases not matched to a gene; V was cut back by 4 bases and J by 9 bases. Germline assignment: CDR1 SGHRS and CDR2 YFSETQ. CDR3 length: 16 amino acids. In nucleotides, the CDR3 is TGCGCCAGCAGCCCCGGACTAGACTTCTTCACAGGTGAGCAGTTCTTC. Translation gives CASSPGLDFFTGEQFF.

The J gene is TRBJ2-1, the V gene TRBV7-8; D uncertain. Looked up from germline, CDR1 is SGHVS and CDR2 is FQNEAQ. Trimming took off 1 base at V and 10 bases at J, with 11 bases between the two ends. This CDR3 comprises 13 residues. The CDR3 spells CASSLGVGGEQFF. The CDR3 DNA reads TGTGCCAGCAGCTTAGGTGTAGGCGGCGAGCAGTTCTTC.

The rearrangement uses TRBV14 and TRBJ1-2, with a weak D call TRBD1 (6 bases). The CDR3 length is 15 residues. V lost 0 bases and J 3 bases, leaving 11 bases between the germline ends. Germline CDR1 and CDR2: SGHDN and FVKESK. This CDR3 is CASSQDEQGDYGYTF. For the CDR3, the DNA is TGTGCCAGCAGCCAAGATGAACAGGGAGACTATGGCTACACCTTC.

The V call is TRBV19, the J call TRBJ2-7; the match to TRBD1 covers 7 bases. After removal of 4 bases from V and 0 bases from J, the junction contained 12 bases not matched to a gene. Germline assignment: CDR1 LNHDA and CDR2 SQIVND (reference sequence). The CDR3 sequence is 17 residues long. CDR3 sequence (DNA): TGTGCCAGTAGTACAAGGGGGCGGTTCCAGAGCTCCTACGAGCAGTACTTC. It yields the protein CASSTRGRFQSSYEQYF.

The V call is TRBV15, the J call TRBJ2-3; D unresolved. Trimming shortened V by 0 bases and J by 0 bases, and 4 bases separated the two germline ends. Germline V lookup: CDR1 LNHNV, CDR2 YYDKDF (reference sequence). The CDR3 runs to 14 residues. This CDR3 reads CATSREYSTDTQYF. The CDR3 DNA reads TGTGCCACCAGCAGAGAGTATAGCACAGATACGCAGTATTTT.

The rearrangement joins TRBV5-1 to TRBJ2-7; no definite D call. Germline lookup yields CDR1 SGHRS and CDR2 YFSETQ. V was trimmed by 1 base and J by 4 bases, leaving 9 bases between them. This CDR3 region has 13 residues. CDR3 amino acids: CASSLSDGYEQYF. The CDR3 DNA sequence: TGCGCCAGCAGCTTGTCTGACGGGTACGAGCAGTACTTC.

This chain uses TRBV27 with TRBJ2-4; TRBD2 aligns across 11 bases. Germline assignment: CDR1 MNHEY and CDR2 SMNVEV (reference sequence). The CDR3 is 15 residues long. The V gene end was trimmed by 8 bases and the J gene end by 1 base; junction bases not matched to a gene: 4. The CDR3 sequence is CASGTSGSAKNIQYF. Written as DNA, the CDR3 is TGTGCCAGCGGCACTAGCGGGAGTGCCAAAAACATTCAGTACTTC.

The J gene is TRBJ2-7, the V gene TRBV6-1, with 8 bases matching TRBD2. V lost 4 bases to trimming and J lost 0 bases; unmatched junction nucleotides: 2. Germline CDR1 and CDR2: MNHNS and SASEGT. This CDR3 spans 14 amino acids. CDR3 in amino acids: CASSVTSGSYEQYF. DNA for the CDR3: TGTGCCAGCAGTGTAACTAGCGGCTCCTACGAGCAGTACTTC.

This chain joins TRBV7-9 and TRBJ2-7; no reliable D call. The CDR3 has 15 amino acids. V was clipped by 5 bases and J by 0 bases, with 14 bases between them. Germline assignment: CDR1 SEHNR and CDR2 FQNEAQ (reference sequence). In nucleotides, the CDR3 is TGTGCCAGCAGCGGAGATCCGGTGAGCTCCTACGAGCAGTACTTC. As protein: CASSGDPVSSYEQYF. The entire variable domain, with the rest obtained from reference TRBV7-9 and TRBJ2-7, is as follows: DTGVSQNPRHKITKRGQNVTFRCDPISEHNRLYWYRQTLGQGPEFLTYFQNEAQLEKSRLLSDRFSAERPKGSFSTLEIQRTEQGDSAMYLCASSGDPVSSYEQYFGPGTRLTVT.